This T cell receptor (beta chain) is from a study of blood T cell repertoires in COVID-19. Study information: Sites in the United States, Italy and Spain provided acute and convalescent COVID-19 samples. The cDNA or gDNA used as material had been derived from T cells, B-cell-depleted T cells, or PBMCs.

Germline V gene lookup returns CDR1 LGHDT and CDR2 YNNKEL (reference sequence). This CDR3 is built from 14 residues. V dropped 4 bases and J dropped 4; count of bases not matched to a gene: 6. Clones were read by immunoSEQ multiplex PCR, and TCRdb kept only the in-frame ones, dropping some. The sample holds just under 80,000 clones, approximately 82% seen once. The material sequenced was peripheral blood. The rearrangement links TRBV3-1 (or the pseudogene TRBV3-2) to TRBJ1-2; 7 positions agree with TRBD1. The sequence derives from a woman in her 70s with acute or convalescent COVID-19. The CDR3 here is CASSPGTDSYGYTF. The CDR3, as DNA: TGTGCCAGCAGCCCTGGGACAGATTCCTATGGCTACACCTTC.